A single sample is the source of the 27 T cell receptor beta chains below, sequenced in a study of cytomegalovirus exposure and HLA in healthy donors. The study ran its PCR with 60 Vbeta and 13 Jbeta primers. Repertoires were generated with immunoSEQ multiplex PCR, while TCRdb's copy carries only in-frame clones and drops some. Found here are around 44,000 clones; the top ten clones hold roughly 6.1%. The sample comprised PBMCs. The origin of the receptors is a male donor in good health and CMV-seropositive.

The chain couples TRBV4-1 to TRBJ1-1, with 8 bases fitting TRBD1. The J segment lost 6 bases and the V segment lost 0 bases, leaving 3 bases of the junction unmatched. The CDR3 has 14 amino acids. Per the germline V gene, CDR1 is MGHRA and CDR2 is YSYEKL. The CDR3 DNA is TGCGCCAGCAGCCAAGAGACAGGGGCAGCTGAAGCTTTCTTT. Encoded protein: CASSQETGAAEAFF.

J is TRBJ1-6 and V is TRBV27; 7 bases map to TRBD1. V shed 3 bases, J shed 7 bases, and the junction held 12 bases outside the gene matches. The CDR3 is 17 residues long. Germline V gene sequence: CDR1 MNHEY, CDR2 SMNVEV (reference sequence). CDR3 bases: TGTGCCAGCAGTTTGACAGACAGGGCTTGGTACAATTCACCCCTCCACTTT. Amino acid sequence: CASSLTDRAWYNSPLHF.

The V gene is TRBV5-5, the J gene TRBJ1-3, with TRBD1 matching 7 bases. V shed 2 bases and J 1 base; nucleotides not matched to a gene: 6. CDR3 size: 16 residues. Germline CDR1 and CDR2: SGHKS and YYEKEE (reference sequence). CDR3 in amino acids: CASSFTQGVSGNTIYF. CDR3 coding DNA: TGTGCCAGCAGCTTTACGCAGGGGGTTTCTGGAAACACCATATATTTT.

The chain links TRBV5-1 to TRBJ2-7; 7 bases are a match to TRBD1. The CDR3 contains 13 residues. V shed 8 bases and J 4 bases; nucleotides not matched to a gene: 9. Germline CDR1 SGHRS, CDR2 YFSETQ. The DNA for the CDR3 is TGCGCCAGTCGACAGGGCTTACGGTACGAGCAGTACTTC. It codes for CASRQGLRYEQYF.

The chain uses TRBV7-2 and TRBJ2-1; D is unresolved. The CDR3 is 15 amino acids. The germline V gene has CDR1 SGHTA and CDR2 FQGNSA. The germline V and J ends were trimmed by 1 base and 10 bases, with 17 bases remaining between them. The CDR3 coding sequence is TGTGCCAGCAGCTTAGGACGGGTATTGTCGCGGGAGCAGTTCTTC. Its protein is CASSLGRVLSREQFF.

The CDR3 region is CASSPTGFYNSPLHF. As DNA, the CDR3 is TGCGCCAGCAGCCCGACAGGGTTTTACAATTCACCCCTCCACTTT. V and J are TRBV4-1 and TRBJ1-6; 7 nucleotides match TRBD1. After removal of 4 bases from V and 7 bases from J, the junction contained 7 bases not matched to a gene. This CDR3 contains 15 residues. Germline V gene data show CDR1 as MGHRA and CDR2 as YSYEKL.

The chain uses TRBV4-3 and TRBJ1-1; D remains unclear. Germline CDR1 LGHNA, CDR2 YSLEER. Trimming left V 0 bases short and J 4 bases short, with 12 bases between. This CDR3 comprises 15 residues. The CDR3 coding sequence is TGCGCCAGCAGCCAAGATGGGCCAGAGGGCACTGAAGCTTTCTTT. Amino acid sequence: CASSQDGPEGTEAFF.

The chain joins TRBV28 to TRBJ2-7; 10 bases fit TRBD2. The CDR3 is 16 residues long. The V gene's germline CDR1 is MDHEN and CDR2 SYDVKM. The junction had 9 bases not matched to a gene; V was cut back by 5 bases and J by 2 bases. CDR3 sequence reads: CASSRERGGWTYEQYF. CDR3 coding DNA: TGTGCCAGCAGTCGAGAGCGGGGGGGTTGGACCTACGAGCAGTACTTC.

The chain joins TRBV2 to TRBJ2-1; 10 positions match TRBD2. There are 14 residues in the CDR3. The germline V gene has CDR1 SNHLY and CDR2 FYNNEI. With V trimmed by 3 bases and J by 10 bases, 6 bases remained unmatched. CDR3 protein: CASSDLAGVHEQFF. The CDR3 DNA reads as TGTGCCAGCAGTGACCTAGCGGGGGTTCACGAGCAGTTCTTC.

The rearrangement joins TRBV5-1 to TRBJ2-3, with a possible D match to TRBD2 (5 bases). Trimming stripped 0 bases from V and 6 bases from J, with 14 bases between. The CDR3 runs to 15 residues. Germline loops: CDR1 SGHRS, CDR2 YFSETQ. CDR3 in DNA: TGCGCCAGCAGCTTGGGATCCGGGGTAACGGATACGCAGTATTTT. Amino acids: CASSLGSGVTDTQYF.

V is TRBV4-1 and J is TRBJ2-3; 10 bases line up with TRBD2. CDR1 and CDR2 (germline): MGHRA, YSYEKL. This CDR3 has 18 amino acids. V trimming: 4 bases; J trimming: 2 bases; junction bases outside the gene matches: 12. The CDR3, as DNA: TGCGCCAGCAGCCTGATATCAAGGACTAGCGGTTACACAGATACGCAGTATTTT. Translation gives CASSLISRTSGYTDTQYF.

V is TRBV11-3 and J is TRBJ2-1; 9 bases align to TRBD1. There are 15 residues in the CDR3. CDR1 is SGHNT, CDR2 YENEEA, per germline. The V segment lost 5 bases and the J segment 2 bases; nucleotides outside the gene matches: 4. The DNA of the CDR3 is TGTGCCAGCAGCACGACAGGGGGTCCCTACAATGAGCAGTTCTTC. This encodes CASSTTGGPYNEQFF.

J is TRBJ1-6 and V is TRBV15; 10 nucleotides line up with TRBD1. The V and J ends lost 3 bases and 7 bases, in that order; junction bases with no gene match: 3. Germline V gives CDR1 LNHNV, CDR2 YYDKDF (reference sequence). CDR3 length: 15 residues. The CDR3 reads CATSRDRGTNSPLHF. In DNA form, the CDR3 reads TGTGCCACCAGCAGGGACAGGGGGACGAATTCACCCCTCCACTTT.

This chain uses TRBV27 with TRBJ2-1, with D perhaps matching TRBD2 (5 bases). V was pared by 4 bases and J by 3 bases, with 19 bases between. Germline V gene sequence: CDR1 MNHEY, CDR2 SMNVEV (reference sequence). CDR3 length equals 17 residues. The CDR3 spells CASSSPLLVGLYNEQFF. The DNA of the CDR3 is TGTGCCAGCAGTTCCCCCCTACTAGTCGGTCTCTACAATGAGCAGTTCTTC.

The CDR3 here is CSVVWQGIAEQYF. The DNA of the CDR3 is TGCAGCGTTGTTTGGCAGGGGATCGCCGAGCAGTACTTC. V is TRBV29-1 and J is TRBJ2-7, with D tentatively TRBD1 (6 bases). Trimming removed 4 bases from V and 6 bases from J, with 16 bases in between. CDR1 and CDR2 (germline): SQVTM, ANQGSEA. CDR3 size: 13 residues.

V usage is TRBV4-1 and J usage is TRBJ1-2, with TRBD1 matching over 7 bases. Germline CDR1 reads MGHRA; CDR2 reads YSYEKL. V dropped 6 bases and J dropped 7; count of bases not matched to a gene: 8. This CDR3 is built from 13 residues. CDR3 protein: CASSGRGRSGYTF. In nucleotides, the CDR3 is TGCGCCAGCAGTGGCAGGGGGAGAAGTGGCTACACCTTC.

The chain carries TRBV5-1 and TRBJ2-3; D not resolved. V lost 0 bases and J lost 2, with 10 bases in between. This CDR3 is 15 amino acids long. CDR1 and CDR2 from the germline V gene are SGHRS and YFSETQ. The DNA of the CDR3 is TGCGCCAGCAGCTTGGGGCTAGTAGACACAGATACGCAGTATTTT. This translates into CASSLGLVDTDTQYF.

This chain uses TRBV19 with TRBJ2-3; D may be TRBD2 (5 bases). This CDR3 spans 14 amino acids. V lost 5 bases, J lost 6 bases, and 15 bases lay in between. CDR1 is LNHDA and CDR2 is SQIVND in the germline V gene (reference sequence). Written as DNA, the CDR3 is TGTGCCAGTAGTCCTAGCCCCCACATGGATACGCAGTATTTT. Amino acids: CASSPSPHMDTQYF.

The rearrangement joins TRBV27 to TRBJ2-1; D not resolved. Trimming took off 2 bases at V and 1 base at J, with 12 bases between the two ends. Germline V gene data show CDR1 as MNHEY and CDR2 as SMNVEV (reference sequence). CDR3 length: 16 amino acids. The CDR3 nucleotides read TGTGCCAGCAGTTTAGATGTCCAGACATCCTACAATGAGCAGTTCTTC. Translated, it gives CASSLDVQTSYNEQFF.

V is TRBV6-6 and J is TRBJ2-7; D unclear. In germline, CDR1 is MNHNY, CDR2 SVGAGI (reference sequence). Trimming shortened V by 4 bases and J by 3 bases, and 10 bases separated the two germline ends. This CDR3 is built from 13 residues. The CDR3 spells CASSFVSSYEQYF. The CDR3 DNA follows: TGTGCCAGCAGTTTCGTTAGTAGCTACGAGCAGTACTTC.

J is TRBJ2-7 and V is TRBV6-5; 8 bases line up with TRBD2. The CDR3 is 14 residues long. Trimming took 5 bases from V and 3 from J; bases not matched to a gene: 6. CDR1 is MNHEY, CDR2 SVGAGI, per germline. CDR3 bases: TGTGCCAGCAGTAGATATGCGGGGGGCTACGAGCAGTACTTC. This encodes CASSRYAGGYEQYF.

The chain carries TRBV4-2 and TRBJ2-3, with D possibly TRBD2 on 5 matching bases. This CDR3 contains 15 residues. The germline V gene encodes CDR1 LGHNA and CDR2 YNFKEQ. V shed 0 bases and J shed 6 bases, with 13 bases lying between them. The CDR3 DNA follows: TGTGCCAGCAGCCAAGATTCGCCGGGGTGGGATACGCAGTATTTT. Its translation is CASSQDSPGWDTQYF.

The genes are TRBV6-1 and TRBJ2-7, with 7 positions matching TRBD1. From germline, CDR1 is MNHNS and CDR2 SASEGT. This CDR3 spans 13 amino acids. The V gene end was trimmed by 5 bases and the J gene end by 5 bases; junction bases not matched to a gene: 6. CDR3 bases: TGTGCCAGCAGTCCGGGACAGAGGAACGAGCAGTACTTC. Translated: CASSPGQRNEQYF.

V is TRBV4-3 and J is TRBJ2-7, with D perhaps matching TRBD1 (7 bases). V gave up 1 base and J gave up 3 bases, with 25 bases separating them. This CDR3 spans 19 amino acids. Germline-derived CDR1 and CDR2 are LGHNA and YSLEER. CDR3 sequence reads: CASSQVGQGGVRGLYEQYF. CDR3 DNA sequence: TGCGCCAGCAGCCAAGTAGGGCAGGGGGGAGTTCGGGGGCTCTACGAGCAGTACTTC.

The chain carries TRBV15 and TRBJ1-6, with TRBD1 matching over 10 bases. Germline loops: CDR1 LNHNV, CDR2 YYDKDF (reference sequence). The trim removed 1 base at V and 9 bases at J, leaving 6 bases unmatched. This CDR3 contains 16 residues. The DNA for the CDR3 is TGTGCCACCAGCAGAGGGGGTGGGACAGGGGTTTCACCCCTCCACTTT. Protein: CATSRGGGTGVSPLHF.

This chain links TRBV19 with TRBJ1-5, with a weak D call TRBD1 (6 bases). The germline gives CDR1 LNHDA, CDR2 SQIVND (reference sequence). The CDR3 consists of 13 residues. V lost 6 bases and J 3 bases, leaving 9 bases between the germline ends. The CDR3 protein is CASSNRDNQPQHF. The CDR3, as DNA: TGTGCCAGTAGCAACAGGGACAATCAGCCCCAGCATTTT.

The chain links TRBV11-2 to TRBJ2-7; D may be TRBD1 (6 bases). V was shortened by 4 bases and J by 3 bases, with 10 bases between the two germline ends. The CDR3 loop spans 13 amino acids. Germline values: CDR1 SGHAT, CDR2 FQNNGV. The CDR3 is CASSYGQYYEQYF. DNA of the CDR3: TGTGCCAGCAGCTACGGACAGTACTACGAGCAGTACTTC.